This TCR beta chain was obtained from a study of graft-versus-host responses after intestinal transplantation. Study-wide context: As for transplant type, recipients had multivisceral, liver-intestinal, or isolated intestinal grafts. Overall study findings and caveats: GvH clones were found in recipient marrow; some appeared first in ileum or blood. Clonal ratios of graft-versus-host to host-versus-graft in allografts were high for patients exhibiting graft-donor T cell macrochimerism. Among circulating GvH clones, peak levels were associated with early post-transplant declines in HvG clones.

Germline CDR1 and CDR2: GTSNPN and SVGIG (reference sequence). V was shortened by 1 base and J by 4 bases, with 14 bases between the two germline ends. This CDR3 region has 15 residues. Repertoires were generated with immunoSEQ multiplex PCR, while TCRdb's copy carries only in-frame clones and drops some. The profile covers around 20,000 clones, with 89% appearing a single time and less than 6.5% taken by the ten largest. Points on this clone: The antigen remains unidentified.

This clonotype was sampled from a human patient who received an intestinal transplant, so some T cells may come from the graft donor. The J gene is TRBJ2-1, the V gene TRBV30; D remains unclear. The source material was PBMCs, sampled roughly 65 days after intestinal transplantation. The CDR3 DNA reads as TGTGCCTGGAGTGGAGAGACGGTCCTTTACAATGAGCAGTTCTTC. Its protein is CAWSGETVLYNEQFF. Together with reference TRBV30 and TRBJ2-1, the CDR3 gives the full variable domain: SQTIHQWPATLVQPVGSPLSLECTVEGTSNPNLYWYRQAAGRGLQLLFYSVGIGQISSEVPQNLSASRPQDRQFILSSKKLLLSDSGFYLCAWSGETVLYNEQFFGPGTRLTVL.